This T cell receptor (beta chain) was retrieved from a study of prognosis after radiotherapy for stage I lung cancer. At the level of the study: Oligometastatic NSCLC after surgical resection of the primary tumor was present in roughly five patients, while newly diagnosed primary stage I lung tumors were present in more than eleven. Overall study results and limits: It was not determined whether the expanded TCR clones were tumor-specific.

CDR1 MNHEY and CDR2 SVGAGI come from the germline V gene. The CDR3 runs 18 residues. The study amplified the TCR beta CDR3 region from genomic DNA. This amplification was carried out by two rounds of multiplex PCR. Primers were specific to each TRBV and TRBJ gene in first-round PCR. TCRdb re-called the multiplex PCR reads with MiXCR, one entry per CDR3 protein. The sample holds 15,000 or so distinct CDR3 sequences, more than 35% seen once. Notes on this clonotype: The antigen is not known. Germline is not matched at one junction end, which may reflect a read error.

This chain joins TRBV6-5 and TRBJ2-6; 7 bases match TRBD1. The receptor's source is a donor at least 50 years old with non-small cell lung cancer. The specimen was PBMCs, collected before or after stereotactic body radiation therapy (not recorded which). This CDR3 reads CASSYGRTGGSVANVLTF. CDR3 DNA: TGTGCCAGCAGTTACGGAAGGACAGGTGGCTCTGTGGCCAACGTCCTGACTTTC.